Listed below are T cell receptor beta chains from one sample, sequenced in a study of prognosis after radiotherapy for stage I lung cancer. TCRdb itself ran the multiplex PCR reads through MiXCR, one entry per CDR3 protein. The profile covers about 20,000 distinct CDR3 sequences, with about 46% appearing a single time and 25% to 35% taken by the ten largest. Specimen: PBMCs, collected before or after stereotactic body radiation therapy (not recorded which). Every receptor here comes from a donor aged 50 or older with non-small cell lung cancer. The conserved cysteine and the conserved F or W are not part of the CDR3 here. Not every row has a clone size; where given, it reads once, few, many or a size class.

J gene | clone size | V gene | CDR3 protein
TRBJ1-2 | few | TRBV5-4 | ASSGGGGDYGYT
TRBJ1-1 | once | TRBV27 | ASSFQEYTEAF
TRBJ2-2 | NA | TRBV9 | ASSRAWQSGELF
TRBJ2-3 | many | TRBV10-3 | AISGGGGRTDTQY
TRBJ2-1 | medium-sized | TRBV2 | ASSAQGEGNEQF
TRBJ1-5 | few | TRBV6-1 | ASSDGDQPQH
TRBJ2-2 | NA | TRBV5-1 | ASSLEGGSGELF
TRBJ1-2 | NA | TRBV6-1 | ASSEALLYGYT
TRBJ2-3 | few | TRBV24-1 | ATTSGGAVDTQY
TRBJ1-2 | NA | TRBV28 | ASTPDRGGYGYT
TRBJ1-5 | medium-sized | TRBV6-2/TRBV6-3 | ASSYANGNQPQH
TRBJ1-4 | many | TRBV5-1 | ASSPTGTENEKLF
TRBJ2-7 | NA | TRBV6-1 | ASSELGGHSYDHY
TRBJ1-4 | many | TRBV5-6 | ASSLTGDDEKLF
TRBJ2-7 | medium-sized | TRBV5-1 | ASSPTPAARYEQY
TRBJ2-1 | medium-sized | TRBV6-2/TRBV6-3 | ASSYVLAGGSPYNEQF
TRBJ1-2 | many | TRBV5-1 | ASSLGTLQGAEGYT
TRBJ2-2 | NA | TRBV3-2 | ASSRSPGLAGTMNTGELF
TRBJ2-1 | many | TRBV29-1 | SVVGTGGVGEQF
TRBJ1-2 | many | TRBV18 | ASSPLSGGRGGYT
TRBJ1-2 | NA | TRBV30 | AWSMGQGGGYT
TRBJ1-6 | medium-sized | TRBV2 | AGGGTENSPLH
TRBJ2-3 | medium-sized | TRBV6-2/TRBV6-3 | ASSYFTADNTDTQY
TRBJ1-1 | few | TRBV5-1 | ASRPWAGGTNTEAF
TRBJ2-7 | many | TRBV9 | ASSVGLGGYEQY
TRBJ1-2 | once | TRBV5-1 | ASSIGTGLTGGYT